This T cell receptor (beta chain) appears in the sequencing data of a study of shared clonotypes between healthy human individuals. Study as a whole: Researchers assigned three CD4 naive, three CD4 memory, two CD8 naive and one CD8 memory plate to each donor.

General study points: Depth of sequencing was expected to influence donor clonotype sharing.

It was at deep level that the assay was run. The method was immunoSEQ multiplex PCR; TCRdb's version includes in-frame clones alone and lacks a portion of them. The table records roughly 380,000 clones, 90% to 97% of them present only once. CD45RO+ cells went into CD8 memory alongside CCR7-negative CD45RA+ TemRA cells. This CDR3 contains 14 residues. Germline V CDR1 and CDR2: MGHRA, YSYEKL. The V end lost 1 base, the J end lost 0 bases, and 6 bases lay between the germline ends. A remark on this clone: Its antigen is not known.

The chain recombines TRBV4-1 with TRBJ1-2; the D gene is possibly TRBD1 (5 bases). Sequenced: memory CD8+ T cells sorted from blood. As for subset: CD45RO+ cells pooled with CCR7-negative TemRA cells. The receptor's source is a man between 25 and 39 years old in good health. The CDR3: CASSQGGPNYGYTF. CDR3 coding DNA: TGCGCCAGCAGCCAAGGGGGACCTAACTATGGCTACACCTTC.